The sequence of this TCR beta chain was determined in a study of T-cell memory formation after mild COVID-19. TCRdb passed the 5' RACE reads through MiXCR, listing each CDR3 protein once. This repertoire shows about 470,000 distinct CDR3 sequences, approximately 18% found once; its top ten account for 9% to 15%. The germline V gene has CDR1 KGHSH and CDR2 LQKENI. This CDR3 has 13 amino acids. V was shortened by 3 bases and J by 8 bases, with 11 bases between the two germline ends. The TCR sequence derives from an adult woman who had mild COVID-19 (a few samples of this study predate the infection). Cell type and time point are not known. Sample: PBMCs or a T cell subset sorted from them (not recorded which). The rearrangement links TRBV18 to TRBJ2-1; tentative D call: TRBD1 (5 bases). CDR3: CASSPQVGDEQFF. CDR3 bases: TGTGCCAGCTCACCGCAAGTAGGGGATGAGCAGTTCTTC.